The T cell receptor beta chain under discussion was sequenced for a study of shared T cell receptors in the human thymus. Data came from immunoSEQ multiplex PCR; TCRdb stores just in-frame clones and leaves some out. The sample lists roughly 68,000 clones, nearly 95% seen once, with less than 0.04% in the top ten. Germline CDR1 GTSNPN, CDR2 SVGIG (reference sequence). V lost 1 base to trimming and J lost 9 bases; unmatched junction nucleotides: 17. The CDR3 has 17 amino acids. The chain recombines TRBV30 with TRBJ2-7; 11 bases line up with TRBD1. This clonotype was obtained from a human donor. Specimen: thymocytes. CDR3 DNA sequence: TGTGCCTGGAGTGGGGCCCACGGACAGGGGGCTTTTTTTGTGCAGTACTTC. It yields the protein CAWSGAHGQGAFFVQYF.